A single sample is the source of the 30 T cell receptor beta chains below, sequenced in a study of T-cell memory formation after mild COVID-19. TCRdb reanalysed the 5' RACE reads using MiXCR and keeps one entry per CDR3 protein. The repertoire holds approximately 150,000 distinct CDR3 sequences, with about a fifth as singletons. The material sequenced was PBMCs or a T cell subset sorted from them (not recorded which). These TCRs come from an adult woman who had mild COVID-19 (a few samples of this study predate the infection). Cell type and time point are not known.

In its sample, this clonotype was seen once. The genes are TRBV6-6 and TRBJ1-6, with unresolved D. The germline V and J ends were trimmed by 7 bases and 5 bases, with 6 bases remaining between them. Germline CDR1 MNHNY, CDR2 SVGAGI (reference sequence). The length of the CDR3 is 12 residues. CDR3 loop: CASTSNNSPLHF. The DNA for the CDR3 is TGTGCCAGCACTAGTAATAATTCACCCCTCCACTTT.

This chain links TRBV5-1 with TRBJ1-2, with 7 bases that match TRBD1. Looked up from germline, CDR1 is SGHRS and CDR2 is YFSETQ. V shed 0 bases and J 6 bases; nucleotides not matched to a gene: 2. The CDR3 is made up of 13 amino acids. The CDR3 region is CASSLEQGNGYTF. CDR3 DNA: TGCGCCAGCAGCTTGGAACAGGGGAATGGCTACACCTTC.

V usage is TRBV4-2 and J usage is TRBJ2-1, with D perhaps matching TRBD2 (5 bases). Germline V gene lookup returns CDR1 LGHNA and CDR2 YNFKEQ. V lost 2 bases to trimming and J lost 1 base, with 6 bases between them. The CDR3 length is 14 residues. Written as DNA, the CDR3 is TGTGCCAGCAGCCAACCGGGGTCCTACAATGAGCAGTTCTTC. This gives the protein CASSQPGSYNEQFF.

This clonotype was seen ten or more times. The rearrangement joins TRBV7-9 to TRBJ2-1; possibly TRBD2 for D (5 bases). This CDR3 region has 14 residues. The V gene's germline CDR1 is SEHNR and CDR2 FQNEAQ (reference sequence). Trimming stripped 5 bases from V and 3 bases from J, with 11 bases between. The CDR3, as DNA: TGTGCCAGCAGCCGAGCGGAGCTCTACAATGAGCAGTTCTTC. Translated: CASSRAELYNEQFF. The variable domain in full, completed from reference TRBV7-9 and TRBJ2-1, reads DTGVSQNPRHKITKRGQNVTFRCDPISEHNRLYWYRQTLGQGPEFLTYFQNEAQLEKSRLLSDRFSAERPKGSFSTLEIQRTEQGDSAMYLCASSRAELYNEQFFGPGTRLTVL.

This clonotype showed up just a few times. J is TRBJ2-3 and V is TRBV24-1; TRBD1 agrees at 12 bases. This CDR3 has 19 residues. J lost 1 base, V lost 3 bases, and 10 bases had no gene match. Germline CDR1 and CDR2: KGHDR and SFDVKD. This CDR3 reads CATSDPQPGQGAGTDTQYF. For the CDR3, the DNA is TGTGCCACCAGTGATCCACAACCGGGACAGGGGGCCGGCACAGATACGCAGTATTTT.

The chain employs TRBV5-6 and TRBJ2-3; 7 bases align to TRBD1. Trimming cost V 0 bases and J 1 base; bases outside gene matches: 5. Germline loops: CDR1 SGHDT, CDR2 YYEEEE. The CDR3 totals 16 residues. The CDR3 region has the DNA TGTGCCAGCAGCTTGGGGACAGGTCATCGCACAGATACGCAGTATTTT. This encodes CASSLGTGHRTDTQYF.

This clonotype occurred a few times. This chain connects TRBV18 to TRBJ2-7, with D hard to call. The germline V gene encodes CDR1 KGHSH and CDR2 LQKENI. Trimming cost V 0 bases and J 3 bases, with 6 bases left between them. The CDR3 consists of 13 residues. CDR3 sequence reads: CASSPPASYEQYF. Written as DNA, the CDR3 is TGTGCCAGCTCACCACCGGCCAGCTACGAGCAGTACTTC.

This clonotype was picked up a small number of times. The chain couples TRBV7-8 to TRBJ1-5; D is unclear. Germline CDR1 is SGHVS and CDR2 is FQNEAQ. V dropped 5 bases and J dropped 7 bases, with 12 bases sitting between them. The CDR3 is 13 amino acids. Written as DNA, the CDR3 is TGTGCCAGCAGCGTAAGAACAGAACAGCCCCAGCATTTT. Its protein product is CASSVRTEQPQHF.

CDR3 loop: CASRWDSSYEQYF. The CDR3 DNA sequence: TGTGCCAGCAGGTGGGACAGCTCCTACGAGCAGTACTTC. This chain connects TRBV6-6 to TRBJ2-7, with 7 bases that match TRBD1. Germline V gene lookup returns CDR1 MNHNY and CDR2 SVGAGI (reference sequence). V was pared by 6 bases and J by 0 bases, with 2 bases of the junction left unmatched. This CDR3 has 13 residues.

The chain recombines TRBV6-6 with TRBJ1-5, with TRBD1 matching over 7 bases. V was pared by 0 bases and J by 3 bases, with 8 bases of the junction left unmatched. There are 17 residues in the CDR3. CDR1 is MNHNY and CDR2 is SVGAGI in the germline V gene (reference sequence). CDR3 nucleotides: TGTGCCAGCAGTTACTCGAGCGTAGGGGGCCTCAATCAGCCCCAGCATTTT. Translating gives CASSYSSVGGLNQPQHF.

The V gene is TRBV5-1, the J gene TRBJ2-2, with TRBD2 matching over 8 bases. The germline CDR1 and CDR2 sequences are SGHRS and YFSETQ. The CDR3 runs 17 residues. The J segment lost 2 bases and the V segment lost 3 bases, leaving 9 bases of the junction unmatched. CDR3 loop: CASSSGGATDNTGELFF. In DNA form, the CDR3 reads TGCGCCAGCAGCTCCGGGGGGGCTACGGATAACACCGGGGAGCTGTTTTTT.

This clonotype was detected a few times. This chain links TRBV5-1 with TRBJ2-5, with 10 positions matching TRBD2. V lost 2 bases, J lost 9 bases, and 13 bases stayed unmatched. CDR1 and CDR2 from the germline V gene are SGHRS and YFSETQ. This CDR3 has 16 amino acids. The CDR3 DNA is TGCGCCAGCAGCTTAGTAGCGGGGGGCCAAGTGGGGTCCCAGTACTTC. Translating gives CASSLVAGGQVGSQYF.

This chain links TRBV6-5 with TRBJ2-5; D call uncertain. V was clipped by 2 bases and J by 5 bases, with 9 bases between them. Germline assignment: CDR1 MNHEY and CDR2 SVGAGI. The CDR3 extends over 13 amino acids. The CDR3 loop reads CASSYGVGETQYF. DNA for the CDR3: TGTGCCAGCAGTTACGGGGTTGGGGAGACCCAGTACTTC.

Only a few counts were recorded for this clonotype. V gene TRBV24-1 combines with J gene TRBJ1-1; D is ambiguous. Between the trimmed V and J ends, which lost 11 bases and 6 bases, there was a span of 12 bases. Per the germline V gene, CDR1 is KGHDR and CDR2 is SFDVKD. The CDR3 consists of 11 residues. This CDR3 reads CARPGEAEAFF. The CDR3 bases are TGTGCCAGGCCTGGGGAGGCTGAAGCTTTCTTT.

This rearrangement joins TRBV28 to TRBJ2-2; no clear D gene. V shed 3 bases and J shed 2 bases, with 10 bases lying between them. CDR3 length equals 15 residues. Germline lookup yields CDR1 MDHEN and CDR2 SYDVKM. The CDR3 loop is CASSFNYLNTGELFF. In nucleotides, the CDR3 is TGTGCCAGCAGTTTCAACTACCTAAACACCGGGGAGCTGTTTTTT.

This clonotype was observed a handful of times. The CDR3 loop is CASSPLSAGASYEQYF. CDR3 coding DNA: TGTGCCAGCTCACCACTCTCCGCAGGGGCGTCCTACGAGCAGTACTTC. The chain couples TRBV18 to TRBJ2-7, with D tentatively TRBD1 (6 bases). Germline CDR1 is KGHSH and CDR2 is LQKENI. The CDR3 runs 16 residues. V was cut by 1 base and J by 1 base, with 14 bases left in between.

This chain links TRBV12-3 or TRBV12-4 with TRBJ2-7, with D maybe TRBD1 (5 bases). The CDR3 loop spans 13 amino acids. With 2 bases removed from V and 3 bases from J, the gap between germline ends came to 8 bases. CDR3 sequence (DNA): TGTGCCAGCAGTTTAAAGGGGTACTACGAGCAGTACTTC. Translation gives CASSLKGYYEQYF.

This clonotype was detected a few times. The J gene is TRBJ2-7, the V gene TRBV12-3 or TRBV12-4; D possibly corresponds to TRBD1 (6 bases). With 0 bases removed from V and 6 bases from J, the gap between germline ends came to 18 bases. The CDR3 is made up of 16 amino acids. The CDR3: CASSLAGGRNLREQYF. The CDR3 nucleotides read TGTGCCAGCAGTTTAGCAGGGGGTCGGAATCTTCGCGAGCAGTACTTC.

This clonotype was counted only a few times. V gene TRBV5-1 combines with J gene TRBJ2-1; D gene ambiguous. V shed 0 bases and J shed 3 bases, with 22 bases lying between them. CDR1 and CDR2 (germline): SGHRS, YFSETQ. The length of the CDR3 is 19 residues. CDR3 amino acids: CASSLGGSPWEEVYNEQFF. The CDR3 DNA reads as TGCGCCAGCAGCTTGGGGGGATCGCCCTGGGAAGAGGTCTACAATGAGCAGTTCTTC.

As DNA, the CDR3 is TGCAGTGGAGGTAGCGGGAACAATGAGCAGTTCTTC. It translates to CSGGSGNNEQFF. This rearrangement joins TRBV20-1 to TRBJ2-1; the match to TRBD2 covers 8 bases. Trimming took 7 bases from V and 5 from J; bases not matched to a gene: 4. Germline CDR1 reads DFQATT; CDR2 reads SNEGSKA (reference sequence). The CDR3 runs 12 residues.

This clonotype was counted a few times. This chain joins TRBV24-1 and TRBJ2-3, with D perhaps matching TRBD2 (5 bases). The germline V gene encodes CDR1 KGHDR and CDR2 SFDVKD. The CDR3 has 16 amino acids. The ends were cut back, 1 base at V and 5 bases at J, with 15 bases in the middle. This CDR3 is CATSDFSQTGKDTQYF. CDR3 in DNA: TGTGCCACCAGTGATTTCTCCCAGACGGGGAAAGATACGCAGTATTTT.

The CDR3 DNA is TGTGCCAGCAGAAGGGACCGGTACAATGAGCAGTTCTTC. Translated, it gives CASRRDRYNEQFF. V usage is TRBV12-3 or TRBV12-4 and J usage is TRBJ2-1; D may correspond to TRBD1 or TRBD2 (5 bases each). This CDR3 has 13 amino acids. The V end lost 6 bases, the J end lost 4 bases, and 10 bases lay between the germline ends.

The gene calls are TRBV15 and TRBJ2-5, with D perhaps matching TRBD1 (6 bases). CDR1 LNHNV and CDR2 YYDKDF come from the germline V gene (reference sequence). The V end was cut by 6 bases, the J end by 3 bases, with 20 bases between. This CDR3 has 16 amino acids. CDR3 sequence reads: CATSKQGITGKETQYF. In nucleotides, the CDR3 is TGTGCCACCAGTAAACAGGGTATTACGGGAAAAGAGACCCAGTACTTC. The full variable domain, with the rest looked up from reference TRBV15 and TRBJ2-5, is DAMVIQNPRYQVTQFGKPVTLSCSQTLNHNVMYWYQQKSSQAPKLLFHYYDKDFNNEADTPDNFQSRRPNTSFCFLDIRSPGLGDTAMYLCATSKQGITGKETQYFGPGTRLLVL.

This clonotype came up a few times. V and J are TRBV29-1 and TRBJ1-5, with D perhaps matching TRBD1 (6 bases). V lost 4 bases, J lost 6 bases, and 10 bases lay in between. The CDR3 has 12 amino acids. Looked up from germline, CDR1 is SQVTM and CDR2 is ANQGSEA. The CDR3 sequence: CSVGQGRQPQHF. The DNA for the CDR3 is TGCAGCGTTGGGCAGGGGCGTCAGCCCCAGCATTTT.

This clonotype has only a few counts. The chain has TRBV20-1 and TRBJ2-1; 14 bases are a match to TRBD2. The CDR3 runs 20 residues. Unmatched junction bases numbered 17, after V lost 1 base and J lost 6 bases. The germline V gene encodes CDR1 DFQATT and CDR2 SNEGSKA (reference sequence). The CDR3 bases are TGCAGTGCTAGAGGCCGGGACAGAGGACTAGCGGGGGGCCGAGGCAATGAGCAGTTCTTC. The encoded protein is CSARGRDRGLAGGRGNEQFF.

The V and J genes are TRBV7-2 and TRBJ2-1, with D perhaps given as TRBD1 or TRBD2 (5 bases each). Trimming cost V 5 bases and J 9 bases, with 14 bases left between them. The length of the CDR3 is 13 residues. Germline V gives CDR1 SGHTA, CDR2 FQGNSA. The CDR3 DNA sequence: TGTGCCAGCAGCACCGGGACGACGGGTGAGCAGTTCTTC. This gives the protein CASSTGTTGEQFF.

In its sample, this clonotype was seen a few times. This chain connects TRBV28 to TRBJ1-5; D possibly corresponds to TRBD1 (6 bases). Trimming removed 5 bases at V and 2 bases at J, with 13 bases between. Germline V gives CDR1 MDHEN, CDR2 SYDVKM. CDR3 length equals 15 residues. CDR3 bases: TGTGCCAGCAGTGACGGGACAATCGGCAATCAGCCCCAGCATTTT. Encoded protein: CASSDGTIGNQPQHF.

This clonotype came up many times. CDR3: CASSLHGMSYEQYF. The CDR3 DNA reads TGTGCCAGCAGTTTACACGGGATGTCCTACGAGCAGTACTTC. The chain recombines TRBV12-3 or TRBV12-4 with TRBJ2-7, with D perhaps matching TRBD2 (5 bases). This CDR3 is 14 amino acids long. The V end was cut by 2 bases, the J end by 1 base, with 9 bases between.

This clonotype was seen ten or more times. The chain has TRBV5-1 and TRBJ2-1, with D possibly matching TRBD1 (6 bases). Between the trimmed V and J ends, which lost 1 base and 1 base, there was a span of 15 bases. Per germline, CDR1 SGHRS and CDR2 YFSETQ. CDR3 size: 17 residues. CDR3 sequence reads: CASSLTTGKVSYNEQFF. The CDR3 region has the DNA TGCGCCAGCAGCTTGACTACAGGGAAAGTGTCCTACAATGAGCAGTTCTTC. Full variable domain (outside the CDR3, taken from reference TRBV5-1 and TRBJ2-1): KAGVTQTPRYLIKTRGQQVTLSCSPISGHRSVSWYQQTPGQGLQFLFEYFSETQRNKGNFPGRFSGRQFSNSRSEMNVSTLELGDSALYLCASSLTTGKVSYNEQFFGPGTRLTVL.

The J gene is TRBJ2-5, the V gene TRBV5-1, with 9 bases matching TRBD2. The CDR3 length is 17 residues. Germline CDR1 SGHRS, CDR2 YFSETQ. J was trimmed by 5 bases and V by 0 bases; bases with no gene match: 11. The DNA for the CDR3 is TGCGCCAGCAGCTTGGAACTCACAGCTAGCGGGATGGAGACCCAGTACTTC. Translating gives CASSLELTASGMETQYF. The entire variable domain, with the rest obtained from reference TRBV5-1 and TRBJ2-5, is as follows: KAGVTQTPRYLIKTRGQQVTLSCSPISGHRSVSWYQQTPGQGLQFLFEYFSETQRNKGNFPGRFSGRQFSNSRSEMNVSTLELGDSALYLCASSLELTASGMETQYFGPGTRLLVL.